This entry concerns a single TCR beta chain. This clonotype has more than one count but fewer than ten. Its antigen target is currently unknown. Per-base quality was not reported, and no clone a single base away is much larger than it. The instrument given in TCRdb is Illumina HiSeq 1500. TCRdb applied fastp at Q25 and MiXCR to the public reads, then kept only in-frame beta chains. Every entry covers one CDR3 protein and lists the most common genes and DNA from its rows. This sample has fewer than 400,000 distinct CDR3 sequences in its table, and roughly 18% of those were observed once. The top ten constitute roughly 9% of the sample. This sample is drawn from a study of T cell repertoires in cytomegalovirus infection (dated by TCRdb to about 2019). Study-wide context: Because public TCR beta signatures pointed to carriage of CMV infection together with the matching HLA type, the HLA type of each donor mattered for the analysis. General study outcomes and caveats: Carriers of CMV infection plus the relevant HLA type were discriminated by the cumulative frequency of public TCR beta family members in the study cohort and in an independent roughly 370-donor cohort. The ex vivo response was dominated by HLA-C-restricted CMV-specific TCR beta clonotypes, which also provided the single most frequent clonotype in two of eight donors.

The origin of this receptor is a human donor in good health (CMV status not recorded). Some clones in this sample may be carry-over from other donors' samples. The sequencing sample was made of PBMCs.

For the CDR3, the sequence is CATSRAYLGGDEKLFF. The DNA sequence follows: TGTGCCACCAGCAGAGCTTACTTGGGGGGCGATGAAAAACTGTTTTTT. The sequence links TRBV15 to TRBJ1-4; D gene: possibly TRBD1, on 6 matching bases. CDR1 and CDR2 (LNHNV, YYDKDF) derive from the germline V gene (reference sequence). The CDR3 goes from the cysteine to the phenylalanine over 16 residues. The kept DNA is CDR3 alone, 48 bases in frame from the first base. Deletion took 1 base off V and 6 bases off J, with a span of 15 bases between the germline ends.